What follows are 10 T cell receptor beta chains derived from one specimen sequenced in a study of blood T cell repertoires in COVID-19. Some clones are missing from TCRdb's copy, which holds only in-frame ones; the method was immunoSEQ multiplex PCR. In the table there are 200,000 or so clones, around 80% of which are singletons. Sequencing was done on a sample of peripheral blood. Receptor source: a human donor in a cohort sampled during active COVID-19.

The gene calls are TRBV7-8 and TRBJ1-2; 7 positions match TRBD1. CDR1 SGHVS and CDR2 FQNEAQ come from the germline V gene. This CDR3 contains 15 residues. Losses at the gene ends were 5 bases for V and 2 bases for J; bases not matched to a gene: 8. DNA of the CDR3: TGTGCCAGCAGCGCCCGACAGGGCCTCAACTATGGCTACACCTTC. Translation: CASSARQGLNYGYTF.

V is TRBV12-3 or TRBV12-4 and J is TRBJ1-4; D call uncertain. This CDR3 has 13 residues. Between the trimmed V and J ends, which lost 2 bases and 4 bases, there was a span of 5 bases. The CDR3 sequence: CASSLFGNEKLFF. CDR3 coding DNA: TGTGCCAGCAGTTTATTCGGTAATGAAAAACTGTTTTTT.

V is TRBV5-5 and J is TRBJ2-7; unclear D gene. The germline V gene encodes CDR1 SGHKS and CDR2 YYEKEE (reference sequence). The V end lost 0 bases, the J end lost 1 base, and 5 bases lay between the germline ends. This CDR3 comprises 13 residues. The CDR3 DNA reads TGTGCCAGCAGCTTGGCCTATTCCTACGAGCAGTACTTC. As protein: CASSLAYSYEQYF.

V and J are TRBV7-2 and TRBJ1-5; possibly TRBD1 for D (5 bases). This CDR3 comprises 13 residues. Germline CDR1 SGHTA, CDR2 FQGNSA. Trimming left V 4 bases short and J 3 bases short, with 7 bases between. CDR3 DNA sequence: TGTGCCAGCAGCTGGGGGGACAATCAGCCCCAGCATTTT. Encoded protein: CASSWGDNQPQHF.

The chain links TRBV12-3 or TRBV12-4 to TRBJ1-1; unclear D gene. The CDR3 has 13 residues. Trimming shortened V by 3 bases and J by 0 bases, and 5 bases separated the two germline ends. The CDR3 loop reads CASSFAVNTEAFF. The CDR3 DNA sequence: TGTGCCAGCAGTTTTGCAGTGAACACTGAAGCTTTCTTT.

This clone occurred many times. The rearrangement links TRBV4-2 to TRBJ2-5; D possibly corresponds to TRBD1 (6 bases). There are 15 residues in the CDR3. Trimming took off 3 bases at V and 4 bases at J, with 15 bases between the two ends. Germline CDR1 reads LGHNA; CDR2 reads YNFKEQ. CDR3 protein: CASSQVQGRSETQYF. CDR3 nucleotides: TGTGCCAGCAGCCAGGTACAGGGAAGGTCAGAGACCCAGTACTTC.

The chain carries TRBV19 and TRBJ2-1, with TRBD2 matching 11 bases. The CDR3 runs 18 residues. Germline lookup yields CDR1 LNHDA and CDR2 SQIVND (reference sequence). After removal of 3 bases from V and 6 bases from J, the junction contained 13 bases not matched to a gene. CDR3 in DNA: TGTGCCAGTAGTATCCGGCAGGGACTAGCGGAGAAAAGCAATGAGCAGTTCTTC. Its translation is CASSIRQGLAEKSNEQFF.

This clone was seen repeatedly, ten times or more. The rearrangement links TRBV12-5 to TRBJ1-1; 8 positions agree with TRBD1. In germline, CDR1 is LGHNT, CDR2 FRNRAP. This CDR3 has 15 amino acids. Trimming removed 1 base from V and 5 bases from J; junction bases left unmatched: 6. CDR3 residues: CASGLGQGIGTEAFF. CDR3 sequence (DNA): TGTGCTAGTGGTTTGGGACAGGGGATAGGGACTGAAGCTTTCTTT.

This clone appeared many times. The chain joins TRBV27 to TRBJ1-2, with a tentative D call TRBD1 (5 bases). V gave up 6 bases and J gave up 7 bases, with 12 bases separating them. The germline gives CDR1 MNHEY, CDR2 SMNVEV (reference sequence). CDR3 size: 12 residues. The CDR3 spells CASRSPRGGYTF. In DNA, the CDR3 is TGTGCCAGCAGATCCCCTAGGGGTGGCTACACCTTC.

The CDR3 loop is CASSRRPTEYNEQFF. CDR3 in DNA: TGTGCCAGCAGCCGACGTCCTACAGAGTACAATGAGCAGTTCTTC. V and J are TRBV11-2 and TRBJ2-1; D is unresolved. The V and J ends lost 5 bases and 4 bases respectively, with 15 bases between them. CDR3 length: 15 residues. Germline V CDR1 and CDR2: SGHAT, FQNNGV.